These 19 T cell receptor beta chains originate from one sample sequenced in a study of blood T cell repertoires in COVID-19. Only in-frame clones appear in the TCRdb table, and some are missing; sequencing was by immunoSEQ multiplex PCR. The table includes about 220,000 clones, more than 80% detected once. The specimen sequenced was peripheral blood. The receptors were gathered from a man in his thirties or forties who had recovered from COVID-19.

Here the CDR3 reads CARKTPGHRVSYEQYF. DNA of the CDR3: TGTGCCAGGAAGACTCCGGGACACCGCGTTTCCTACGAGCAGTACTTC. This chain links TRBV19 with TRBJ2-7, with D possibly matching TRBD1 (6 bases). Germline V gene data show CDR1 as LNHDA and CDR2 as SQIVND (reference sequence). The CDR3 has 16 amino acids. V lost 9 bases and J 1 base, leaving 22 bases between the germline ends.

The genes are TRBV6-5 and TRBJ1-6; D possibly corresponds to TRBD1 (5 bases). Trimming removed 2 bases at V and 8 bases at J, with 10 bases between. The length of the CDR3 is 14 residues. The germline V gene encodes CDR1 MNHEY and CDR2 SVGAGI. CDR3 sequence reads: CASSYGQGDSPLHF. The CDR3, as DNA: TGTGCCAGCAGTTACGGGCAGGGCGATTCACCCCTCCACTTT.

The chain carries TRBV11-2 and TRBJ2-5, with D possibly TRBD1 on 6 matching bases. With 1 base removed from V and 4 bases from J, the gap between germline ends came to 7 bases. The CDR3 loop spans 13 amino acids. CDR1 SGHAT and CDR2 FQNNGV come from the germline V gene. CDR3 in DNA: TGTGCCAGCAGCTTAGGGGGGCGAGAGACCCAGTACTTC. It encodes CASSLGGRETQYF.

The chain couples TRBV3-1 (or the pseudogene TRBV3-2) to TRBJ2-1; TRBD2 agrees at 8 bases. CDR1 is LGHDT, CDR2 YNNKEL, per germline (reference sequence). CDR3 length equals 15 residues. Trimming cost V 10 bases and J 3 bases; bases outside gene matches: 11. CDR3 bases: TGTGCCACCTCAAGAGCGGGGGCGAACTACAATGAGCAGTTCTTC. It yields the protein CATSRAGANYNEQFF.

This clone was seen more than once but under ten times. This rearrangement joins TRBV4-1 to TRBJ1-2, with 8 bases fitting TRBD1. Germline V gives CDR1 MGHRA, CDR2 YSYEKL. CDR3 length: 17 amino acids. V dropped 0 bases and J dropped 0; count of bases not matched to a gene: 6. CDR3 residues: CASSQEAGGVTNYGYTF. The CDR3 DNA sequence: TGCGCCAGCAGCCAAGAGGCAGGGGGCGTTACTAACTATGGCTACACCTTC.

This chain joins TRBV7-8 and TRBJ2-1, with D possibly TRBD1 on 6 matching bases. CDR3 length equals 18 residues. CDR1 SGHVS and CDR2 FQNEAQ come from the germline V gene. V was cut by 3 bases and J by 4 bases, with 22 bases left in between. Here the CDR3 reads CASSLEVRPGQRYNEQFF. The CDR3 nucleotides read TGTGCCAGCAGCTTGGAAGTGAGACCGGGACAAAGGTACAATGAGCAGTTCTTC. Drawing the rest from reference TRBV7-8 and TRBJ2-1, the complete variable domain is GAGVSQSPRYKVAKRGQDVALRCDPISGHVSLFWYQQALGQGPEFLTYFQNEAQLDKSGLPSDRFFAERPEGSVSTLKIQRTQQEDSAVYLCASSLEVRPGQRYNEQFFGPGTRLTVL.

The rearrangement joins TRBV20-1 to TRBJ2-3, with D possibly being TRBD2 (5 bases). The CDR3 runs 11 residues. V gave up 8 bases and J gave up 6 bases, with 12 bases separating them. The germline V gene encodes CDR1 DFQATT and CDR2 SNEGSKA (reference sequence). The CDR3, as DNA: TGCAGTATAACTGGCGGGGATACGCAGTATTTT. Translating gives CSITGGDTQYF.

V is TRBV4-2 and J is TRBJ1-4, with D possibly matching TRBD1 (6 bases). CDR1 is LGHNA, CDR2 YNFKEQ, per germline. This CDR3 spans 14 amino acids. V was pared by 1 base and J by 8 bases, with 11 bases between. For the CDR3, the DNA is TGTGCCAGCAGCCAAGGACAGGTCGGCGAAAAACTGTTTTTT. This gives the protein CASSQGQVGEKLFF.

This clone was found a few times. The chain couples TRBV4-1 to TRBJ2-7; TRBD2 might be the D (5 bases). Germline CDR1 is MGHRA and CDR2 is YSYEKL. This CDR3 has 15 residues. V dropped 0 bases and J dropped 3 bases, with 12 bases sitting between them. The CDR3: CASSQDPTNHYEQYF. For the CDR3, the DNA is TGCGCCAGCAGCCAAGATCCGACTAACCACTACGAGCAGTACTTC.

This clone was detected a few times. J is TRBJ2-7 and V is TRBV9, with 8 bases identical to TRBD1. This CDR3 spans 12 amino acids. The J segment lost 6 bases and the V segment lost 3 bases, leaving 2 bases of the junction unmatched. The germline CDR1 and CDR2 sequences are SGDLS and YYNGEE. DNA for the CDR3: TGTGCCAGCAGCGGTGACAGGGGCGAGCAGTACTTC. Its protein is CASSGDRGEQYF. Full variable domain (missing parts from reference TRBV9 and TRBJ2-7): DSGVTQTPKHLITATGQRVTLRCSPRSGDLSVYWYQQSLDQGLQFLIQYYNGEERAKGNILERFSAQQFPDLHSELNLSSLELGDSALYFCASSGDRGEQYFGPGTRLTVT.

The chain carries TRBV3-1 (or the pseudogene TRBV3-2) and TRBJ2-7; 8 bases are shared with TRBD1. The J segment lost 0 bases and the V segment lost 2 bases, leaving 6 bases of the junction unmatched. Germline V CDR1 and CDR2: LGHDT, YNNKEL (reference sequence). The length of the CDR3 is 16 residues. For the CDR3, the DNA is TGTGCCAGCAGCCAATATACAGGGGGAGCCTCCTACGAGCAGTACTTC. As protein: CASSQYTGGASYEQYF.

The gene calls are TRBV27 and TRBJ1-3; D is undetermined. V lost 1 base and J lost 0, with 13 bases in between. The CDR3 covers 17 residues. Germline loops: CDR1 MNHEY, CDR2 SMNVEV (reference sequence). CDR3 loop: CASSLWGTSGSGNTIYF. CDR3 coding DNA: TGTGCCAGCAGTTTATGGGGAACGAGCGGCTCTGGAAACACCATATATTTT.

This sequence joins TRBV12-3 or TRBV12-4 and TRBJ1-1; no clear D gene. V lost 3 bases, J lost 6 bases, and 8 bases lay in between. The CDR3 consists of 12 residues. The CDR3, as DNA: TGTGCCAGCAGTTTTTGGTCGGCTGAAGCTTTCTTT. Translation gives CASSFWSAEAFF.

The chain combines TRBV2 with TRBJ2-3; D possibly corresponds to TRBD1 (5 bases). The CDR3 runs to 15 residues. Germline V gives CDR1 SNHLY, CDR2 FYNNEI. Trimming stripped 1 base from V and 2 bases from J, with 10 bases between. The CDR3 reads CASSEEAGNTDTQYF. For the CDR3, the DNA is TGTGCCAGCAGTGAAGAGGCAGGGAACACAGATACGCAGTATTTT.

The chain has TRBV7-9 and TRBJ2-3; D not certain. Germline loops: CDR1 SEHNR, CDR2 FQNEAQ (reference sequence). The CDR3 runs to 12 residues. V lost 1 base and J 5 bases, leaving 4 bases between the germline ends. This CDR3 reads CASSLVRDTQYF. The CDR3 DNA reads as TGTGCCAGCAGCTTAGTTAGAGATACGCAGTATTTT.

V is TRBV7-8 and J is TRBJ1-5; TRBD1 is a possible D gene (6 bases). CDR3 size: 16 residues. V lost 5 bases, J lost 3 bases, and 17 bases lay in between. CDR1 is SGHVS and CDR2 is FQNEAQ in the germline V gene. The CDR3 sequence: CASSPFRAGDNQPQHF. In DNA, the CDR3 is TGTGCCAGCAGCCCATTCAGGGCAGGGGACAATCAGCCCCAGCATTTT.

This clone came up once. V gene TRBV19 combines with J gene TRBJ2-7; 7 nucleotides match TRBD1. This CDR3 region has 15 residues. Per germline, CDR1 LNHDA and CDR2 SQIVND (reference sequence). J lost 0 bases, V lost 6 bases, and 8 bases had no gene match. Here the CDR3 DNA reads TGTGCCAGTAGAACCGGGACAGCAGTCTCCTACGAGCAGTACTTC. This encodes CASRTGTAVSYEQYF.

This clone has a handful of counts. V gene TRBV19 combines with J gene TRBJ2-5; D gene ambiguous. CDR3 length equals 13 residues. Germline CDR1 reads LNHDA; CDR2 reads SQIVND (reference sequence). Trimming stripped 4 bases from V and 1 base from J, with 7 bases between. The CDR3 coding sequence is TGTGCCAGTAGTAGCGGCCTCCAAGAGACCCAGTACTTC. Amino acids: CASSSGLQETQYF.

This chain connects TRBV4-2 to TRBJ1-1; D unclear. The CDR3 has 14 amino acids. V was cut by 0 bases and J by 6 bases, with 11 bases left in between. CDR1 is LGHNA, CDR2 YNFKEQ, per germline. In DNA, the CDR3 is TGTGCCAGCAGCCAAGATCCACAGCAAGCTGAAGCTTTCTTT. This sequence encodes CASSQDPQQAEAFF.